Shown below are 31 T cell receptor beta chains from a single sample sequenced in a study of blood T cells in healthy people across ages (dated by TCRdb to the mid-2010s). The library came from 5' RACE. TCRdb names Illumina HiSeq 2500 as the instrument used. A second about 7 to 12 cycle PCR used a sample-barcoded 5' primer and a J-beta primer mix. TCRdb passed the public sequencing reads through fastp at Q25 and MiXCR, retaining productive beta sequences. Each entry is one CDR3 protein sequence, shown with its most common DNA and genes. The sample has roughly 1,800,000 distinct CDR3 sequences on record, approximately 50% of them singletons. The ten most abundant clones make up about 2.1% of the sample. Sequencing was performed on blood. These receptors came from a woman aged 40 to 50 in good health.

The chain is built from TRBV2 and TRBJ2-5; 8 nucleotides line up with TRBD2. Looked up from germline, CDR1 is SNHLY and CDR2 is FYNNEI. The CDR3 is 16 residues long. V lost 8 bases to trimming and J lost 1 base; unmatched junction nucleotides: 12. The CDR3 DNA reads as TGTGCCAGCCAGGCGGGGGGACAAGGTCGCCAAGAGACCCAGTACTTC. Its translation: CASQAGGQGRQETQYF. The full variable domain, with the rest looked up from reference TRBV2 and TRBJ2-5, is EPEVTQTPSHQVTQMGQEVILRCVPISNHLYFYWYRQILGQKVEFLVSFYNNEISEKSEIFDDQFSVERPDGSNFTLKIRSTKLEDSAMYFCASQAGGQGRQETQYFGPGTRLLVL.

The V and J genes are TRBV27 and TRBJ1-5; D may be TRBD1 (5 bases). The CDR3 is made up of 14 amino acids. Trimming took off 3 bases at V and 1 base at J, with 7 bases between the two ends. Germline loops: CDR1 MNHEY, CDR2 SMNVEV (reference sequence). In nucleotides, the CDR3 is TGTGCCAGCAGTTTTCAGGGCAGCAATCAGCCCCAGCATTTT. Translating gives CASSFQGSNQPQHF.

The sample holds a few counts of this clonotype. Since a much larger clone is just one base distant, this may be a read error. The chain has TRBV7-9 and TRBJ2-5, with D possibly called TRBD1 or TRBD2 (5 bases each). The end of the DNA aligns better with TRBJ2-7, so the J call may be wrong. This CDR3 is built from 11 residues. Germline CDR1 is SEHNR and CDR2 is FQNEAQ (reference sequence). Here the CDR3 DNA reads TGTGCCAGCAGCGGGACCCACGAGCAGTACTTC. Protein product: CASSGTHEQYF.

The chain links TRBV7-2 to TRBJ1-2, with 10 positions matching TRBD1. V trimming: 0 bases; J trimming: 8 bases; junction bases outside the gene matches: 6. The CDR3 sequence is 15 residues long. The germline V gene encodes CDR1 SGHTA and CDR2 FQGNSA. The CDR3 region has the DNA TGTGCCAGCAGCTTAGCCCGGGACAGGGGAGGCGGCTACACCTTC. This translates into CASSLARDRGGGYTF.

This rearrangement joins TRBV20-1 to TRBJ2-5; the D gene is possibly TRBD1 (5 bases). This CDR3 spans 15 amino acids. Germline V gene sequence: CDR1 DFQATT, CDR2 SNEGSKA (reference sequence). Trimming stripped 1 base from V and 1 base from J, with 13 bases between. CDR3 nucleotide sequence: TGCAGTGCTAGAGCAGGGTGGGTCCTCCAAGAGACCCAGTACTTC. This gives the protein CSARAGWVLQETQYF.

This chain uses TRBV5-1 with TRBJ2-3; TRBD2 matches 11 bases. V trimming: 1 base; J trimming: 2 bases; junction bases outside the gene matches: 9. Germline CDR1 reads SGHRS; CDR2 reads YFSETQ. The CDR3 length is 18 residues. The CDR3 spells CASSLRLAGGHPTDTQYF. CDR3 sequence (DNA): TGCGCCAGCAGCTTGCGGCTAGCGGGGGGTCATCCCACAGATACGCAGTATTTT.

CDR3 region: CASGTQKTRSVPYF. In nucleotides, the CDR3 is TGTGCCAGCGGCACCCAGAAGACTAGATCTGTGCCGTACTTC. The V call is TRBV7-2, the J call TRBJ2-5, with D possibly being TRBD2 (6 bases). The CDR3 extends over 14 amino acids. V dropped 8 bases and J dropped 13 bases, with 26 bases sitting between them. CDR1 SGHTA and CDR2 FQGNSA come from the germline V gene.

As for this clonotype: An end of the junction does not agree with germline; a read error may underlie this. DNA of the CDR3: TGTGCCGGCAGCTTAGGCAGTTCCTCCTACGAGCAGTACTTC. Translating it yields CAGSLGSSSYEQYF. This chain joins TRBV7-8 and TRBJ2-7; unclear D gene. This CDR3 is built from 14 residues. Germline CDR1 and CDR2: SGHVS and FQNEAQ.

The chain couples TRBV12-3 or TRBV12-4 to TRBJ2-5; 9 bases align to TRBD1. V trimming: 2 bases; J trimming: 4 bases; junction bases outside the gene matches: 8. The CDR3 is 16 residues long. CDR3 in DNA: TGTGCCAGCAGTTTAAACAGGGGGCGAGGGAGAGAGACCCAGTACTTC. Translating it yields CASSLNRGRGRETQYF.

This sequence joins TRBV5-1 and TRBJ2-3, with unresolved D. CDR3 length: 16 amino acids. Trimming left V 1 base short and J 0 bases short, with 12 bases between. CDR1 and CDR2 from the germline V gene are SGHRS and YFSETQ. CDR3 sequence: CASSLLLSRSTDTQYF. The CDR3 nucleotides read TGCGCCAGCAGCTTGCTGCTGTCCCGTAGCACAGATACGCAGTATTTT.

The chain carries TRBV11-2 and TRBJ2-7; D is perhaps TRBD1 (5 bases). The J call may be incorrect, as the DNA end agrees better with TRBJ2-4. CDR1 and CDR2 (germline): SGHAT, FQNNGV. CDR3 length: 13 amino acids. The CDR3 loop reads CASSAGNQNIQYF. The CDR3 DNA sequence: TGTGCCAGCAGTGCAGGGAACCAAAACATTCAGTACTTC.

V usage is TRBV11-2 and J usage is TRBJ2-1; no reliable D call. V was shortened by 1 base and J by 6 bases, with 10 bases between the two germline ends. The germline V gene has CDR1 SGHAT and CDR2 FQNNGV. The CDR3 is made up of 14 amino acids. The CDR3 DNA sequence: TGTGCCAGCAGCTTAGCTGCGGCAATCAATGAGCAGTTCTTC. This codes for CASSLAAAINEQFF. Full variable domain (missing parts from reference TRBV11-2 and TRBJ2-1): EAGVAQSPRYKIIEKRQSVAFWCNPISGHATLYWYQQILGQGPKLLIQFQNNGVVDDSQLPKDRFSAERLKGVDSTLKIQPAKLEDSAVYLCASSLAAAINEQFFGPGTRLTVL.

V gene TRBV7-9 combines with J gene TRBJ2-1; TRBD2 matches 10 bases. The CDR3 has 16 residues. The V gene's germline CDR1 is SEHNR and CDR2 FQNEAQ (reference sequence). The J segment lost 5 bases and the V segment lost 4 bases, leaving 8 bases of the junction unmatched. The DNA for the CDR3 is TGTGCCAGCAGCTCTATAAGCGGGGGGGCAGACAATGAGCAGTTCTTC. Translating it yields CASSSISGGADNEQFF.

Of note for this clonotype: At one boundary the junction diverges from the germline segment, which might be a read error. The chain uses TRBV7-2 and TRBJ2-1; D may be TRBD1 (5 bases). CDR1 SGHTA and CDR2 FQGNSA come from the germline V gene. The CDR3 covers 17 residues. CDR3 nucleotide sequence: TGTGCCAGCAGCTTAGTTCCGGGTTCAAATTCGGACAATGGGCAGTTCTTC. Translation gives CASSLVPGSNSDNGQFF.

The chain is built from TRBV10-1 and TRBJ2-3; 14 bases map to TRBD2. CDR1 and CDR2 from the germline V gene are WNHNN and SYGVQD (reference sequence). V lost 5 bases and J lost 1; bases outside the gene matches: 8. The CDR3 covers 18 residues. CDR3 DNA sequence: TGCGCCAGCAGTCCGACTAGCGGGGGGGCCAGAGGCACAGATACGCAGTATTTT. Amino acids: CASSPTSGGARGTDTQYF.

V usage is TRBV6-2 or TRBV6-3 and J usage is TRBJ2-4; tentatively, D is TRBD1 (5 bases). CDR1 is MNHEY, CDR2 SVGEGT, per germline. V was cut by 5 bases and J by 6 bases, with 14 bases left in between. The CDR3 covers 14 residues. The DNA for the CDR3 is TGTGCCAGCAGTAAAGACAGCCGAGGAAACATTCAGTACTTC. Amino acid sequence: CASSKDSRGNIQYF.

This clonotype was counted a few times. This chain links TRBV5-1 with TRBJ2-5; 7 nucleotides match TRBD1. Germline V lookup: CDR1 SGHRS, CDR2 YFSETQ. CDR3 length: 14 amino acids. Germline trimming cut 4 bases from V and 2 bases from J; bases unmatched to any gene: 5. CDR3 residues: CASSTHRGQETQYF. CDR3 bases: TGCGCCAGCAGCACTCACAGGGGTCAAGAGACCCAGTACTTC.

The CDR3 is CASSYEGGVETQYF. The CDR3 DNA reads as TGTGCCAGCAGCTATGAAGGGGGCGTGGAGACCCAGTACTTC. V usage is TRBV6-2 or TRBV6-3 and J usage is TRBJ2-5; TRBD1 agrees at 7 bases. Trimming cost V 6 bases and J 5 bases; bases outside gene matches: 9. The CDR3 has 14 residues. Per the germline V gene, CDR1 is MNHEY and CDR2 is SVGEGT.

This clonotype showed up just once. This chain links TRBV19 with TRBJ2-1, with TRBD1 matching 7 bases. CDR1 and CDR2 (germline): LNHDA, SQIVND (reference sequence). Germline trimming cut 0 bases from V and 10 bases from J; bases unmatched to any gene: 3. This CDR3 is 13 amino acids long. CDR3 loop: CASSIDSDREQFF. In nucleotides, the CDR3 is TGTGCCAGTAGTATAGACTCGGACAGGGAGCAGTTCTTC.

Points on this clonotype: The conserved final phenylalanine or tryptophan is absent from the CDR3, which likely points to a read error. The genes are TRBV7-2 and TRBJ2-7; D ambiguous. V dropped 1 base and J dropped 0 bases, with 16 bases sitting between them. Germline values: CDR1 SGHTA, CDR2 FQGNSA. The CDR3 runs to 17 residues. This chain's CDR3 is CASSLVGPRINSYEQYL. CDR3 DNA sequence: TGTGCCAGCAGCTTAGTGGGTCCCCGCATTAACTCCTACGAGCAGTACCTC.

This chain links TRBV6-5 with TRBJ2-4, with 7 bases lining up with TRBD1. Near its end, the DNA agrees better with TRBJ2-7, so the J call may be wrong. The CDR3 runs 14 residues. Germline lookup yields CDR1 MNHEY and CDR2 SVGAGI. The CDR3 is CASSPSQGQTEQYF. CDR3 DNA: TGTGCCAGCAGTCCTTCCCAGGGACAGACCGAGCAGTACTTC.

The chain joins TRBV20-1 to TRBJ1-2, with D tentatively TRBD1 (6 bases). The CDR3 extends over 11 amino acids. Trimming shortened V by 4 bases and J by 8 bases, and 11 bases separated the two germline ends. The germline V gene has CDR1 DFQATT and CDR2 SNEGSKA (reference sequence). CDR3 DNA sequence: TGCAGTGCTAAGCACAGGGTCGGCTACACCTTC. Its protein is CSAKHRVGYTF.

The genes are TRBV20-1 and TRBJ2-5, with TRBD1 as a possible D gene (5 bases). The J call may be faulty, since TRBJ2-7 better matches the DNA end. CDR1 and CDR2 (germline): DFQATT, SNEGSKA (reference sequence). The CDR3 extends over 11 amino acids. The CDR3 sequence is CSATDNYEQYF. As DNA, the CDR3 is TGCAGTGCTACGGACAACTACGAGCAGTACTTC.

This clonotype was detected a few times. As DNA, the CDR3 is TGCAGCGCATTGGACAGGGGGCTGAGTAGCTACGAGCAGTACTTC. Translating gives CSALDRGLSSYEQYF. The genes are TRBV29-1 and TRBJ2-7; TRBD1 matches at 11 bases. Per germline, CDR1 SQVTM and CDR2 ANQGSEA. This CDR3 contains 15 residues. V was clipped by 7 bases and J by 3 bases; unmatched bases: 11.

This chain connects TRBV7-9 to TRBJ1-6; D gene unclear. V was clipped by 5 bases and J by 7 bases, with 9 bases between them. CDR3 size: 13 residues. From germline, CDR1 is SEHNR and CDR2 FQNEAQ (reference sequence). In nucleotides, the CDR3 is TGTGCCAGCAGCGAAAGACAAAATTCACCCCTCCACTTT. Its protein is CASSERQNSPLHF.

There are a few counts of this clonotype. V gene TRBV20-1 combines with J gene TRBJ2-5; no clear D. This CDR3 comprises 12 residues. V was shortened by 4 bases and J by 5 bases, with 11 bases between the two germline ends. Germline CDR1 reads DFQATT; CDR2 reads SNEGSKA (reference sequence). The CDR3 here is CSAKAHLETQYF. CDR3 bases: TGCAGTGCTAAGGCCCATTTGGAGACCCAGTACTTC.

V is TRBV20-1 and J is TRBJ1-5, with 9 bases that match TRBD1. Germline V CDR1 and CDR2: DFQATT, SNEGSKA (reference sequence). V lost 6 bases to trimming and J lost 9 bases; unmatched junction nucleotides: 15. The CDR3 is 15 amino acids. The CDR3 DNA reads as TGCAGTGCAAGAAAACCGGGACAGGGAACTCGGCCCCAGCATTTT. This codes for CSARKPGQGTRPQHF.

This chain connects TRBV6-2 or TRBV6-3 to TRBJ2-7, with 7 bases aligning to TRBD1. Germline loops: CDR1 MNHEY, CDR2 SVGEGT. The CDR3 runs to 14 residues. V lost 4 bases, J lost 6 bases, and 9 bases stayed unmatched. The CDR3 here is CASSLQGTLSEQYF. CDR3 DNA: TGTGCCAGCAGTTTACAGGGGACCCTTTCCGAGCAGTACTTC.

The rearrangement joins TRBV20-1 to TRBJ1-2; D possibly corresponds to TRBD1 (5 bases). Trimming cost V 6 bases and J 0 bases, with 11 bases left between them. Germline V gene lookup returns CDR1 DFQATT and CDR2 SNEGSKA (reference sequence). The CDR3 loop spans 13 amino acids. The CDR3 sequence: CSAGEEANYGYTF. The DNA of the CDR3 is TGCAGTGCGGGGGAGGAAGCTAACTATGGCTACACCTTC.

This rearrangement joins TRBV20-1 to TRBJ2-7, with D possibly TRBD2 on 5 matching bases. The germline V and J ends were trimmed by 3 bases and 2 bases, with 11 bases remaining between them. The germline V gene has CDR1 DFQATT and CDR2 SNEGSKA (reference sequence). This CDR3 has 13 residues. CDR3: CSASGAEPYEQYF. CDR3 DNA: TGCAGTGCTAGCGGAGCGGAACCCTACGAGCAGTACTTC.

This sequence joins TRBV5-1 and TRBJ2-4, with a weak D call TRBD1 (6 bases). V was cut by 4 bases and J by 13 bases, with 24 bases left in between. The CDR3 is 15 residues long. The germline V gene has CDR1 SGHRS and CDR2 YFSETQ. The DNA of the CDR3 is TGCGCCAGCAGCCCGGAACAGGGCTCCTACAATGAGCAGTACTTC. It codes for CASSPEQGSYNEQYF.